The 12 T cell receptor beta chains below were found in one sample sequenced in a study of regulatory T cells in long-lasting Graves disease. For TCR beta, libraries came from iRepertoire HTBI primers and Arm-PCR of CDR3 regions. TCRdb ran MiXCR on the multiplex PCR reads and lists one entry per CDR3 protein. Of 500,000 to 700,000 distinct CDR3 sequences listed, 15% to 20% are singletons. The time point denotes: newly diagnosed GD, antithyroid drugs for less than 3 months. PBMCs were the source of the RNA used for TCR sequencing. Another study also made use of these data, one on T cells in Graves' hyperthyroidism and ophthalmopathy.

The sequencing here drew on peripheral blood mononuclear cells (PBMCs), taken at new diagnosis, from a patient treated with antithyroid drugs. The source is a woman in her twenties or thirties with Graves disease.

There are many counts of this clonotype. An end of the junction does not agree with germline; a read error may underlie this. The chain links TRBV5-1 to TRBJ2-2; 7 bases line up with TRBD1. The CDR3 extends over 13 amino acids. The germline gives CDR1 SGHRS, CDR2 YFSETQ. The CDR3 here is CASSPQGSGELFF. As DNA, the CDR3 is TGTGCCAGCAGTCCACAGGGGAGCGGGGAGCTGTTTTTT.

This clonotype was counted only a few times. The chain links TRBV5-6 to TRBJ1-1, with D unclear. Germline V CDR1 and CDR2: SGHDT, YYEEEE. V lost 0 bases to trimming and J lost 11 bases, with 11 bases between them. The CDR3 is 12 amino acids. CDR3 amino acids: CASSLGHPPAFF. The CDR3, as DNA: TGTGCCAGCAGCTTGGGACATCCTCCGGCTTTCTTT.

The sample holds one count of this clonotype. V is TRBV28 and J is TRBJ2-5; TRBD2 aligns across 7 bases. The trim removed 6 bases at V and 0 bases at J, leaving 10 bases unmatched. CDR3 length: 16 amino acids. CDR1 is MDHEN and CDR2 is SYDVKM in the germline V gene. Written as DNA, the CDR3 is TGTGCCAGCAGCCCCCGCGGGGGTGGGTACCAAGAGACCCAGTACTTC. Amino acid sequence: CASSPRGGGYQETQYF.

The table lists this clonotype with many counts. The chain uses TRBV20-1 and TRBJ2-3, with D unresolved. CDR1 DFQATT and CDR2 SNEGSKA come from the germline V gene (reference sequence). The CDR3 runs to 12 residues. V lost 5 bases to trimming and J lost 0 bases, with 6 bases between them. In nucleotides, the CDR3 is TGCAGTGCTTCGTTTAGCACAGATACGCAGTATTTT. It translates to CSASFSTDTQYF.

This clonotype has only a few counts. The chain combines TRBV19 with TRBJ1-1, with a tentative D call TRBD1 (5 bases). Germline lookup yields CDR1 LNHDA and CDR2 SQIVND (reference sequence). The CDR3 spans 13 residues. Trimming cost V 4 bases and J 4 bases, with 10 bases left between them. CDR3 DNA sequence: TGTGCCAGTAGTAGGGCAGGGAGCACTGAAGCTTTCTTT. Amino acids: CASSRAGSTEAFF.

This clonotype showed up many times. The chain has TRBV20-1 and TRBJ1-4; D is undetermined. Trimming removed 2 bases from V and 11 bases from J, with 21 bases in between. The CDR3 consists of 15 residues. Germline-derived CDR1 and CDR2 are DFQATT and SNEGSKA (reference sequence). The chain's CDR3 is CSARSTQTHWEKLFF. CDR3 sequence (DNA): TGCAGTGCTAGAAGTACCCAGACACACTGGGAGAAACTGTTTTTT.

The CDR3 is CASSFGMTGASGELFF. The CDR3 DNA follows: TGTGCCAGCAGCTTTGGGATGACGGGAGCGTCCGGGGAGCTGTTTTTT. The rearrangement links TRBV5-4 to TRBJ2-2, with D maybe TRBD2 (6 bases). Germline V gives CDR1 SGHNT, CDR2 YYREEE (reference sequence). V was pared by 2 bases and J by 6 bases, with 17 bases between. The CDR3 runs to 16 residues.

This sequence joins TRBV28 and TRBJ2-7; 12 nucleotides align to TRBD1. CDR3 size: 13 residues. V shed 5 bases, J shed 8 bases, and the junction held 4 bases outside the gene matches. The germline V gene has CDR1 MDHEN and CDR2 SYDVKM. The CDR3 is CASSGTGGPKQYF. The CDR3 DNA reads TGTGCCAGCAGTGGGACAGGGGGCCCCAAGCAGTACTTC. Filled out from reference TRBV28 and TRBJ2-7, the complete variable domain reads DVKVTQSSRYLVKRTGEKVFLECVQDMDHENMFWYRQDPGLGLRLIYFSYDVKMKEKGDIPEGYSVSREKKERFSLILESASTNQTSMYLCASSGTGGPKQYFGPGTRLTVT.

This clonotype showed up just a few times. The J gene is TRBJ2-1, the V gene TRBV19; 7 positions agree with TRBD2. V was pared by 1 base and J by 9 bases, with 3 bases of the junction left unmatched. The CDR3 is 13 amino acids. Germline CDR1 is LNHDA and CDR2 is SQIVND (reference sequence). This chain's CDR3 is CASSIGGGGEQFF. The CDR3 nucleotides read TGTGCCAGTAGTATAGGGGGCGGGGGTGAGCAGTTCTTC.

The CDR3 spells CASSFLPTSGANVLTF. Written as DNA, the CDR3 is TGTGCCAGCAGCTTTCTTCCTACCTCTGGGGCCAACGTCCTGACTTTC. This sequence joins TRBV5-5 and TRBJ2-6; D gene uncertain. Germline loops: CDR1 SGHKS, CDR2 YYEKEE (reference sequence). The CDR3 is made up of 16 amino acids. V lost 2 bases and J lost 0, with 9 bases in between.

Only a few counts were recorded for this clonotype. This sequence joins TRBV27 and TRBJ1-1, with 8 bases matching TRBD1. Germline V gene lookup returns CDR1 MNHEY and CDR2 SMNVEV (reference sequence). The CDR3 is 14 residues long. V shed 6 bases and J 5 bases; nucleotides not matched to a gene: 8. CDR3 sequence (DNA): TGTGCCAGCAGGACCGGACAGGGTTGGACTGAAGCTTTCTTT. This encodes CASRTGQGWTEAFF.

This clonotype was detected many times. The junction differs from germline at one of its ends, possibly a read error. This chain uses TRBV7-7 with TRBJ2-1; TRBD2 matches at 7 bases. The CDR3 sequence is 15 residues long. Germline CDR1 SSHAT, CDR2 FNYEAQ (reference sequence). The CDR3 region has the DNA TGTGCTAGCAGCCGTACTAGCGACTCCTACAATGAGCAGTTCTTC. It encodes CASSRTSDSYNEQFF.